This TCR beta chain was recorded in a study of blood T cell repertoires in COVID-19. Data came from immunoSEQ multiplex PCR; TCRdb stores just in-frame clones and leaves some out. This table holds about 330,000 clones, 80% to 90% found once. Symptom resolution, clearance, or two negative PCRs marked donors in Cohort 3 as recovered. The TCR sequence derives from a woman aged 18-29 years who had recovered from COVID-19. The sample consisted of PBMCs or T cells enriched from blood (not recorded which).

For the CDR3, the DNA is TGCGCCAGCAGCGGCGGAGGGACGGACCAGAATTCACCCCTCCACTTT. It specifies CASSGGGTDQNSPLHF. The genes are TRBV5-1 and TRBJ1-6; the D gene is possibly TRBD1 (5 bases). Trimming took 4 bases from V and 7 from J, leaving 18 bases between them. The germline V gene encodes CDR1 SGHRS and CDR2 YFSETQ. CDR3 length: 16 amino acids.